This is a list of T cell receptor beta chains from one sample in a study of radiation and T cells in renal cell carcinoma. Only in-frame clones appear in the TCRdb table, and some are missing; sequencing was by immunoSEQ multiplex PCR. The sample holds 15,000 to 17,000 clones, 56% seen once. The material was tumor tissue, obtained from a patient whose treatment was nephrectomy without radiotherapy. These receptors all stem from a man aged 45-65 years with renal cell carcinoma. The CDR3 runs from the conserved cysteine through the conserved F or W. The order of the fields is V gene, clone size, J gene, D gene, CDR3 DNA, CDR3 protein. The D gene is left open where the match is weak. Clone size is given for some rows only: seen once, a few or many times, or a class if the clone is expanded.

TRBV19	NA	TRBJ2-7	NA	TGTGCCAGTAGTATAGTTGGCGGAGACGAGCAGTACTTC	CASSIVGGDEQYF
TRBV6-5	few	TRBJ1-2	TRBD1	TGTGCCAGCACCCGGGACAGCTATGGCTACACCTTC	CASTRDSYGYTF
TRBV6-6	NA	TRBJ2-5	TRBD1	TGTGCCAGCAGTACGACAGGGGGGTACCAAGAGACCCAGTACTTC	CASSTTGGYQETQYF
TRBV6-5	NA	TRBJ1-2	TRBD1	TGTGCCAGCAGTTACACGGACAGGGTGGGCTACACCTTC	CASSYTDRVGYTF
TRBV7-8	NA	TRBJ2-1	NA	TGTGCCAGCAGCCAGACACTGAGCTCCTACAATGAGCAGTTCTTC	CASSQTLSSYNEQFF
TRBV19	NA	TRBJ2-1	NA	TGTGCCAGTAGCCTAACAGGTGAGCAGTTCTTC	CASSLTGEQFF
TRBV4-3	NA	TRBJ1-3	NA	TGCGCCAGCAGCCAAGAAAGAGGATCTGGAAACACCATATATTTT	CASSQERGSGNTIYF
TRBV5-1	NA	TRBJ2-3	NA	TGCGCCAGCAGCTTGCGGGCTTTGGCAGATACGCAGTATTTT	CASSLRALADTQYF
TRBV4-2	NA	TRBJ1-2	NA	TGTGCCAGCAGCCAAGATAACGGGGGTTTCTATGGCTACACCTTC	CASSQDNGGFYGYTF
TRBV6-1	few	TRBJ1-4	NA	TGTGCCAGCGGGGATTACAGGGAGGTTAATGAAAAACTGTTTTTT	CASGDYREVNEKLFF
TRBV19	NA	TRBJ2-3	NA	TGTGCCAGTAGTTCCCTGTCTCTTAGCACAGATACGCAGTATTTT	CASSSLSLSTDTQYF
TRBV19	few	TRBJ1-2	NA	TGTGCCAGTAGTCTCCGGATCAAGTCCGGCTACACCTTC	CASSLRIKSGYTF
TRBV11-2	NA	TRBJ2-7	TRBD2	TGTGCCAGCAGCGGACCGGGACTAGCGGGAGTCTACGAGCAGTACTTC	CASSGPGLAGVYEQYF
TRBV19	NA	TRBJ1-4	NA	TGTGCCAGTAGTATGGGCCGGTTTGCAACTAATGAAAAACTGTTTTTT	CASSMGRFATNEKLFF
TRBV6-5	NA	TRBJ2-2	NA	TGTGCCAGCAGTTACTCCACCGGGGAGCTGTTTTTT	CASSYSTGELFF
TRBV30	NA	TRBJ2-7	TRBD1	TGTGCCTTGACAGGGCAGTACGAGCAGTACTTC	CALTGQYEQYF
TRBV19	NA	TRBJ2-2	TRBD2	TGTGCCAGTAGTGATCTAGCGGTCCAGTACACCGGGGAGCTGTTTTTT	CASSDLAVQYTGELFF
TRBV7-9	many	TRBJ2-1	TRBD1	TGTGCCATAGACAGGGGAGGAGATGAGCAGTTCTTC	CAIDRGGDEQFF
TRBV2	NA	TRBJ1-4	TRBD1	TGTGCCAGCAGCCCCGACAGGGAGAATGAAAAACTGTTTTTT	CASSPDRENEKLFF
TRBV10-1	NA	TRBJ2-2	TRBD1	TGCGCCAGCAGTCATACGCTGGGACAGGGGGCCGGGGAGCTGTTTTTT	CASSHTLGQGAGELFF
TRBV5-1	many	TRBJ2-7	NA	TGCGCCAGCAGCTTAGACGGATTTGGAGAGCAGTACTTC	CASSLDGFGEQYF
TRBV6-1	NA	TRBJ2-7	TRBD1	TGTGCCAGCAGTGAAAAAGTGTGGGACAGGAACTCCTACGAGCAGTACTTC	CASSEKVWDRNSYEQYF
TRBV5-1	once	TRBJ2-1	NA	TGCGCCAGCAGCTTTCCGGACACGGGAAACAATGAGCAGTTCTTC	CASSFPDTGNNEQFF
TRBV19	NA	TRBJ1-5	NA	TGTGCCAGTAGTTTTATGGACGTTCGTCAGCCCCAGCATTTT	CASSFMDVRQPQHF
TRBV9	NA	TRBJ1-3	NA	TGTGCCAGCAGCGTAGGGGGGTCTACTCCTGGAAACACCATATATTTT	CASSVGGSTPGNTIYF
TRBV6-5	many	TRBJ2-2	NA	TGTGCCAGCAGTTACTCTCGGGAGACCAACACCGGGGAGCTGTTTTTT	CASSYSRETNTGELFF
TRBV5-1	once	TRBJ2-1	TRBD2	TGCGCCAGCAGGGAGACTAGCGGGGGCTCTGGAGAGCAGTTCTTC	CASRETSGGSGEQFF
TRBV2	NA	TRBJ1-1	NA	TGTGCCAGCAGGCGGGACCCCGGGACAACTGAAGCTTTCTTT	CASRRDPGTTEAFF
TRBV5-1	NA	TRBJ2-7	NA	TGCGCCAGCAGCTGGGGGGCGGCGACCTACGAGCAGTACTTC	CASSWGAATYEQYF
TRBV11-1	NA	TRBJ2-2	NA	TGTGCCAGCACCCTCAGGACCGGGGAGCTGTTTTTT	CASTLRTGELFF
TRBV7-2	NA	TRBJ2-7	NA	TGTGCCAGCAGCTTAGCGGGGGGGCAAGGCGAGCAGTACTTC	CASSLAGGQGEQYF
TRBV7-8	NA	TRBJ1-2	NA	TGTGCCAGCAGCTTAGCGCAACGGAATGGGGGCTACACCTTC	CASSLAQRNGGYTF
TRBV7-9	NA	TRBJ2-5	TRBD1	TGTGCCAGCAGCTTACTCGGGACAGGACAAGAGACCCAGTACTTC	CASSLLGTGQETQYF
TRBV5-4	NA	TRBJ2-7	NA	TGTGCCAGCAGCTTGGCTACAGGGTTCGACGCCCAGTACTTC	CASSLATGFDAQYF
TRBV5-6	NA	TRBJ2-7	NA	TGTGCCAGCAGCTTGGTGGGCTACGAGCAGTACTTC	CASSLVGYEQYF
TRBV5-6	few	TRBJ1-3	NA	TGTGCCAGCAGCCGCATAGTGGTGGACACCATATATTTT	CASSRIVVDTIYF
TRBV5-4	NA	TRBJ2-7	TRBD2	TGTGCCAGCAGCCAAGGAAGCCTAGCGGGCTCCTACGAGCAGTACTTC	CASSQGSLAGSYEQYF
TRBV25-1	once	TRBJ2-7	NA	TGTGCCAGCAGTGAATCCACAAAGGCCCGTTACGAGCAGTACTTC	CASSESTKARYEQYF
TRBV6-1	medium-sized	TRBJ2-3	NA	TGTGCCAGCAGTGCGACAGATACGCAGTATTTT	CASSATDTQYF
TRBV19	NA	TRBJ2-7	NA	TGTGCCAGTAGTCCAATAAGAGGAGACTACGCCGAGCAGTACTTC	CASSPIRGDYAEQYF
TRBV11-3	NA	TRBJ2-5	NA	TGTGCCAGCAGCGAAGCCGGGACGGGAAGTGGGCAGACCCAGTACTTC	CASSEAGTGSGQTQYF
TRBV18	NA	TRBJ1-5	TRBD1	TGTGCCAGCTCACCCTCTGTCACAGGGGATCAGCCCCAGCATTTT	CASSPSVTGDQPQHF
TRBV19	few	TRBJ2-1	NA	TGTGCCAGTAGTATAGGAGTAGCAACTGAGCAGTTCTTC	CASSIGVATEQFF
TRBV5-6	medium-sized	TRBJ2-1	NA	TGTGCCAGCAGCTTGGCGGCTAGCGATGAGCAGTTCTTC	CASSLAASDEQFF
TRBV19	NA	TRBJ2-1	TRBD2	TGTGCCAGTAGTATGACTAGCGACCAATTCAATGAGCAGTTCTTC	CASSMTSDQFNEQFF
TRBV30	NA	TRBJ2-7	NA	TGTGCCGGTCGACAGGTGAGCTCCTACGAGCAGTACTTC	CAGRQVSSYEQYF
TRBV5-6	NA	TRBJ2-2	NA	TGTGCCAGCAGCTTGGTGGGGACACAACGCACCGGGGAGCTGTTTTTT	CASSLVGTQRTGELFF
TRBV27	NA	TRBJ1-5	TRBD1	TGTGCCAGCAGTTTGTGGACAGGGGATAGCAATCAGCCCCAGCATTTT	CASSLWTGDSNQPQHF
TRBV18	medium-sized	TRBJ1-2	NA	TGTGCCAGCTCACCACTGACCAGGGGCCCTACCGTCTATGGCTACACCTTC	CASSPLTRGPTVYGYTF
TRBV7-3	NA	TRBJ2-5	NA	TGTGCCAGCAGCTCCGGACCATGGCTCGTGGAGACCCAGTACTTC	CASSSGPWLVETQYF
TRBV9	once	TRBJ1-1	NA	TGTGCCAGCAGCGTAGCTCAAGGGGGCACTGAAGCTTTCTTT	CASSVAQGGTEAFF
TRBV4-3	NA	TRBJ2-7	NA	TGCGCCAGCAGCCAGCAAACCGGGTCGTCCTCCTACGAGCAGTACTTC	CASSQQTGSSSYEQYF
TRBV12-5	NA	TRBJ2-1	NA	TGTGCTAGTGGTTTGGTAAACAGCAATCCTACCTCCAATGAGCAGTTCTTC	CASGLVNSNPTSNEQFF
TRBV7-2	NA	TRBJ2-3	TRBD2	TGTGCCGGTGGAGAGCGGGGGTCCATTGTAGATACGCAGTATTTT	CAGGERGSIVDTQYF
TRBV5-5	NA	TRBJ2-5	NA	TGTGCCAGCAGCTTGTACGGGCAAGAGACCCAGTACTTC	CASSLYGQETQYF
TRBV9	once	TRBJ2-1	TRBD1	TGTGCCAGCAGCGAGGCAGGGGGCAGGAATGAGCAGTTCTTC	CASSEAGGRNEQFF
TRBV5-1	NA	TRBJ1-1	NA	TGCGCCAGCAGCTTGGCAGTGAACACTGAAGCTTTCTTT	CASSLAVNTEAFF
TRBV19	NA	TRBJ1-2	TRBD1	TGTGCCAGTAGTATACCAGGGGGTAGATATGGCTACACCTTC	CASSIPGGRYGYTF
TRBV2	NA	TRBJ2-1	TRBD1	TGTGCCAGCAGCGACAGGGGAAGCTCCTACAATGAGCAGTTCTTC	CASSDRGSSYNEQFF
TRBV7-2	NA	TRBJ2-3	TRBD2	TGTGCCAGCAGCTTAGCGGCGGGGGGGCGAAGAGATACGCAGTATTTT	CASSLAAGGRRDTQYF